Described below is a single T cell receptor (beta chain) sequence and its context. The data stem from a study of cytomegalovirus exposure and HLA in healthy donors. Repertoires were generated with immunoSEQ multiplex PCR, while TCRdb's copy carries only in-frame clones and drops some. The table lists about 78,000 clones, less than 96% of them singletons. Per germline, CDR1 SGHRS and CDR2 YFSETQ. CDR3 length: 13 residues. V shed 4 bases and J shed 0 bases, with 6 bases lying between them. The V gene is TRBV5-1, the J gene TRBJ2-3; D possibly corresponds to TRBD2 (5 bases). The sequence derives from a man aged 18 to 29 in good health and CMV-seropositive. Material for sequencing was PBMCs. This chain's CDR3 is CASSAGSTDTQYF. In DNA form, the CDR3 reads TGCGCCAGCAGCGCGGGTAGCACAGATACGCAGTATTTT. The variable domain in full, completed from reference TRBV5-1 and TRBJ2-3, reads KAGVTQTPRYLIKTRGQQVTLSCSPISGHRSVSWYQQTPGQGLQFLFEYFSETQRNKGNFPGRFSGRQFSNSRSEMNVSTLELGDSALYLCASSAGSTDTQYFGPGTRLTVL.